This TCR beta chain came from a study of graft-versus-host responses after intestinal transplantation. Findings and limits, study-wide: Detected in recipient marrow were GvH clones, some of which were first observed in ileum or blood.

Sequencing was performed with immunoSEQ multiplex PCR; in TCRdb, only in-frame clones are kept and a portion is missing. This table holds around 67,000 clones, 90% found once. On this clone itself: Antigen unknown.

Specimen: unstimulated CD8+ T cells sorted from spleen or lymph node cells, collected before transplant. The source is a human donor who was the organ donor for an intestinal transplant.

As DNA, the CDR3 is TGTGCCAGCTCACCACCTACAGGGGACACTGAAGCTTTCTTT. Translating it yields CASSPPTGDTEAFF. The J gene is TRBJ1-1, the V gene TRBV18; 7 bases fit TRBD1. Unmatched junction bases numbered 1, after V lost 0 bases and J lost 3 bases. The CDR3 runs 14 residues. Germline CDR1 KGHSH, CDR2 LQKENI. Using reference TRBV18 and TRBJ1-1 for the parts outside the CDR3, the full variable domain is NAGVMQNPRHLVRRRGQEARLRCSPMKGHSHVYWYRQLPEEGLKFMVYLQKENIIDESGMPKERFSAEFPKEGPSILRIQQVVRGDSAAYFCASSPPTGDTEAFFGQGTRLTVV.